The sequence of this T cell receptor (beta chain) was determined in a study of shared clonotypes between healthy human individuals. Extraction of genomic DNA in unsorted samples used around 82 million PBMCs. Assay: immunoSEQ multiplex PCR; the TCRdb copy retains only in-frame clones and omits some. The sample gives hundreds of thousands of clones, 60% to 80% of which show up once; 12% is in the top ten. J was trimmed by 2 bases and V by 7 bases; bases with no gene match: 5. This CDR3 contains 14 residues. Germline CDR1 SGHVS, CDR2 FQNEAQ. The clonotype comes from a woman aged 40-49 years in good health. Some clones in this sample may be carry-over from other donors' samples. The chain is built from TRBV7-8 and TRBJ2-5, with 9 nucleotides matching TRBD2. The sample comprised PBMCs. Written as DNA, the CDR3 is TGTGCCAGCAAGCCGACTAGCGGACAAGAGACCCAGTACTTC. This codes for CASKPTSGQETQYF.